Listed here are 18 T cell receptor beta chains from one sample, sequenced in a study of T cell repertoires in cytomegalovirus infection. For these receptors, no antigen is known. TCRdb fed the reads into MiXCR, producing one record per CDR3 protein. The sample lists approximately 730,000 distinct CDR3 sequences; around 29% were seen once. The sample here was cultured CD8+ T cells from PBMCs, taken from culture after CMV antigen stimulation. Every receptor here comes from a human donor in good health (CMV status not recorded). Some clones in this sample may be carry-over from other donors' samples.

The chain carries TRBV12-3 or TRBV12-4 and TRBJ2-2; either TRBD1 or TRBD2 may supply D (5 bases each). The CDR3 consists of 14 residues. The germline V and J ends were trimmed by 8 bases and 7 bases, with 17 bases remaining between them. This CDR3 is CASSGTSEVGELFF. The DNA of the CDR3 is TGTGCCAGCTCCGGGACCTCCGAGGTCGGGGAGCTGTTTTTT.

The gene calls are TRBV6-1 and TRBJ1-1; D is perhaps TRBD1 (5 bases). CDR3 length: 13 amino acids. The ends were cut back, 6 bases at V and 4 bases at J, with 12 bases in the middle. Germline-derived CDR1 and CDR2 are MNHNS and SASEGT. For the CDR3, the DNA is TGTGCCAGCAGGTCAGCGGGGGGCACTGAAGCTTTCTTT. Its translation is CASRSAGGTEAFF.

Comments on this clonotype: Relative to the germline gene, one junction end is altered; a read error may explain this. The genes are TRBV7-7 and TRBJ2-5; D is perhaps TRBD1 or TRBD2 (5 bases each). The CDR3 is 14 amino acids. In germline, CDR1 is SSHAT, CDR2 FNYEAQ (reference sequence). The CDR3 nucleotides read TGTGCTAGCAGCTTAGGGGACGTTCTGGAGACCCAGTACTTC. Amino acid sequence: CASSLGDVLETQYF.

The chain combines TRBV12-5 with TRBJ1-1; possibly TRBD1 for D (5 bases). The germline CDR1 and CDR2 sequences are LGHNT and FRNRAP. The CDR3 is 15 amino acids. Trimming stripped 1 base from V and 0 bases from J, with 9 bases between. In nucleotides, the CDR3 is TGTGCTAGTGGTTTGGAATGGGGGGTGAACACTGAAGCTTTCTTT. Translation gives CASGLEWGVNTEAFF.

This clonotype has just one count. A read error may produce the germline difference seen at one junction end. CDR3 sequence reads: CAGSLDGRTSGFANQFF. The CDR3 bases are TGTGCCGGCAGCTTAGATGGCAGGACTAGCGGGTTCGCCAACCAGTTCTTC. The V and J genes are TRBV11-2 and TRBJ2-1, with 11 bases fitting TRBD2. Germline CDR1 reads SGHAT; CDR2 reads FQNNGV. The CDR3 length is 17 residues.

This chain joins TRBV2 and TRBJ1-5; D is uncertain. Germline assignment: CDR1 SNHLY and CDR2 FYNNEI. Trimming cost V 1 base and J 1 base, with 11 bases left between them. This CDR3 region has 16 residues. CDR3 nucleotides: TGTGCCAGCAGTGAAGGGCCGGGAAGGAGCAATCAGCCCCAGCATTTT. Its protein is CASSEGPGRSNQPQHF.

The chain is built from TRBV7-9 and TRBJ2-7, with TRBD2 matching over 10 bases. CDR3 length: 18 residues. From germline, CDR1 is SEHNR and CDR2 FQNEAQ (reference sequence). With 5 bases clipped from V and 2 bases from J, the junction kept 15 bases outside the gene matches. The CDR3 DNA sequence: TGTGCCAGCAGCCTCCTAACCAGCGGGGGGGCCCCCACCTACGAGCAGTACTTC. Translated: CASSLLTSGGAPTYEQYF.

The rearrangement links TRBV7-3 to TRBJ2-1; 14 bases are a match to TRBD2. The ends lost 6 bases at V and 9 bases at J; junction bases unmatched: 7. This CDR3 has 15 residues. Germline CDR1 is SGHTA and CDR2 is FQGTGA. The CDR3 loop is CASSRLAGGLSEQFF. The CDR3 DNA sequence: TGTGCCAGCAGTCGACTAGCGGGGGGGCTCAGTGAGCAGTTCTTC.

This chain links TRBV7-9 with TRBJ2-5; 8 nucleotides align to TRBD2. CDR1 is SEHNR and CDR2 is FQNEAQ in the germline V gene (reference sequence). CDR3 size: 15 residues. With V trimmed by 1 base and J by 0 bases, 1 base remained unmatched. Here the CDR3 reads CASSLELADQETQYF. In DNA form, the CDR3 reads TGTGCCAGCAGCTTAGAACTAGCGGACCAAGAGACCCAGTACTTC.

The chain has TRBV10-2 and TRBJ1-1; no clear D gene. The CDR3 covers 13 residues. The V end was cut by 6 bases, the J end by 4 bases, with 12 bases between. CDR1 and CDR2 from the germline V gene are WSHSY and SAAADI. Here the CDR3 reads CASRAPGTTEAFF. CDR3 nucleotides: TGCGCCAGCAGGGCCCCGGGCACCACTGAAGCTTTCTTT.

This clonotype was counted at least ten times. The CDR3 coding sequence is TGTGCCAGCAGCTCCGGGTACACGAACACCGGGGAGCTGTTTTTT. It encodes CASSSGYTNTGELFF. The J gene is TRBJ2-2, the V gene TRBV7-9; the D is unclear. Germline V CDR1 and CDR2: SEHNR, FQNEAQ (reference sequence). CDR3 size: 15 residues. V lost 4 bases to trimming and J lost 0 bases, with 9 bases between them.

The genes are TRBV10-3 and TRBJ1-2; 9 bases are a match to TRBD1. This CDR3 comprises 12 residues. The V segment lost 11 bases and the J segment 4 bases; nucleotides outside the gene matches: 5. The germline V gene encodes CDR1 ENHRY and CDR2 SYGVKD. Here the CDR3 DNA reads TGTGCCGCCTGGACAGGGGTCTATGGCTACACCTTC. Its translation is CAAWTGVYGYTF.

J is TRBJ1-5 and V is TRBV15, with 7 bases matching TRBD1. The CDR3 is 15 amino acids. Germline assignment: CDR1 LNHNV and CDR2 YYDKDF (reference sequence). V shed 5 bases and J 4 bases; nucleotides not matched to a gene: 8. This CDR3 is CATSQSWTGNQPQHF. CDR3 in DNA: TGTGCCACCAGCCAGAGCTGGACAGGTAATCAGCCCCAGCATTTT.

CDR3 sequence reads: CASSLDSYSNSPLHF. Here the CDR3 DNA reads TGTGCCAGCAGCTTAGATAGCTATTCTAATTCACCCCTCCACTTT. V usage is TRBV11-2 and J usage is TRBJ1-6; no firm D call. Trimming stripped 0 bases from V and 6 bases from J, with 9 bases between. This CDR3 is built from 15 residues. The germline gives CDR1 SGHAT, CDR2 FQNNGV.

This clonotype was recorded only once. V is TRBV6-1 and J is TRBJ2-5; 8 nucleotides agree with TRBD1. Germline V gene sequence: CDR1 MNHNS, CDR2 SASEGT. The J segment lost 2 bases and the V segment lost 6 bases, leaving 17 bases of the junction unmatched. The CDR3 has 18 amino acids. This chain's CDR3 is CASSLQVGTGIRQETQYF. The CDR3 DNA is TGTGCCAGCAGCCTACAGGTCGGGACAGGAATCCGGCAAGAGACCCAGTACTTC.

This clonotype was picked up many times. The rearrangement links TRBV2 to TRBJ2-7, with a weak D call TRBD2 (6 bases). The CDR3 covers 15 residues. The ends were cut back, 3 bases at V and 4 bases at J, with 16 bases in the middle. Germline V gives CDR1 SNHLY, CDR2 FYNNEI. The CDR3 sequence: CASSEGVGGIYEQYV. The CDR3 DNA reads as TGTGCCAGCAGTGAGGGCGTTGGGGGGATATACGAGCAGTACGTC.

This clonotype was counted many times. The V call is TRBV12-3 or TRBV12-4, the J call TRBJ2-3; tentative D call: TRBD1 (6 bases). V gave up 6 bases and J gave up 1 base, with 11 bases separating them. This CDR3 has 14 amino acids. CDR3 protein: CASSPQGRTDTQYF. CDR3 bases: TGTGCCAGCAGCCCACAGGGACGCACAGATACGCAGTATTTT.

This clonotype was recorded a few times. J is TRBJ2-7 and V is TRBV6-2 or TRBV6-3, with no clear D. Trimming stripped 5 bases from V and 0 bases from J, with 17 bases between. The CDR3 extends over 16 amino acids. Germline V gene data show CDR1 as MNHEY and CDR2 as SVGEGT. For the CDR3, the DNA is TGTGCCAGCAGTACCCTACTTCGACGGAGCTCCTACGAGCAGTACGTC. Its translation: CASSTLLRRSSYEQYV.